A selection of T cell receptor beta chains follows, all from one sample in a study of CXCR3-negative and CXCR3-positive naive CD8 T cells. No DNA is given; TCRdb re-called the 5' RACE reads and lists each CDR3 protein once. Recorded for this sample: some 130,000 distinct CDR3 sequences. Sequencing was carried out using naive CXCR3- CD8+ T cells from blood. The receptors shown here come from a human donor in good health. Some clones in this sample may be carry-over from other donors' samples. Each CDR3 is given with its conserved first and last residue.

j_call v_call cdr3_aa
TRBJ2-7 TRBV4-2 CASSQDELAGTYEQYF
TRBJ2-5 TRBV7-9 CASSFGGSQETQYF
TRBJ2-7 TRBV20-1 CSAEEVDEQYF
TRBJ2-1 TRBV2 CASSEWRLAGRGGSYNEQFF
TRBJ2-2 TRBV29-1 CSVFRGNTGELFF
TRBJ2-5 TRBV29-1 CSVPRQIQETQYF
TRBJ2-4 TRBV28 CASSGGTGVVNIQYF
TRBJ2-1 TRBV7-2 CASSLLGGSEQFF
TRBJ1-4 TRBV7-9 CASSLAATNEKLFF
TRBJ1-2 TRBV7-9 CASSATGDGYTF
TRBJ2-1 TRBV29-1 CSVSQGTYNEQFF
TRBJ1-2 TRBV4-3 CASSQDSASGDGYTF
TRBJ1-1 TRBV15 CATSRTGQSDEAFF
TRBJ2-1 TRBV12-3/TRBV12-4 CASTHGGDWYNEQFF
TRBJ2-1 TRBV7-9 CASSFLAGLSYNEQFF
TRBJ2-1 TRBV11-2 CASSLLLAGGPDEQFF
TRBJ1-1 TRBV6-5 CASSYQVLNTEAFF
TRBJ2-7 TRBV29-1 CSVEGRPYEQYF
TRBJ1-2 TRBV9 CASSGMTGTVQVDAYGYTF
TRBJ2-7 TRBV4-2 CASSQGQSTSYEQYF